Presented here are 26 T cell receptor beta chains from one specimen sequenced in a study of regulatory T cells in long-lasting Graves disease. In building TCR beta libraries, iRepertoire HTBI primers were used together with Arm-PCR of CDR3 regions. TCRdb used MiXCR to reprocess the multiplex PCR reads, holding one entry per CDR3 protein. The sample contains hundreds of thousands of distinct CDR3 sequences, approximately 13% of which appear only once. Noted time point: newly diagnosed GD, antithyroid drugs for less than 3 months. Construction of the TCR library relied on RNA isolated from PBMCs. This sample was shared with a second study, whose subject was T cells in Graves' hyperthyroidism and ophthalmopathy.

The source was peripheral blood mononuclear cells (PBMCs), collected at new diagnosis, from a patient treated with antithyroid drugs. The source is a man aged 30-40 years with Graves disease.

This clonotype was recorded many times. The chain combines TRBV18 with TRBJ1-1, with D perhaps matching TRBD1 (5 bases). Germline-derived CDR1 and CDR2 are KGHSH and LQKENI. Trimming shortened V by 0 bases and J by 8 bases, and 13 bases separated the two germline ends. The length of the CDR3 is 14 residues. The CDR3 reads CASSPPRGRPEAFF. CDR3 sequence (DNA): TGTGCCAGCTCACCACCCCGGGGACGGCCCGAAGCTTTCTTT.

This clonotype was detected many times. The chain has TRBV27 and TRBJ1-6; D uncertain. The CDR3 has 16 amino acids. Germline V gene lookup returns CDR1 MNHEY and CDR2 SMNVEV (reference sequence). The V gene lost 3 bases and the J gene lost 3 bases, with 12 bases spanning the gap. The DNA for the CDR3 is TGTGCCAGCAGTTTCGCTGCACTCGGCTATAATTCACCCCTCCACTTT. This encodes CASSFAALGYNSPLHF.

This clonotype was seen many times. The DNA for the CDR3 is TGTGCCAGCAGCGTCCCTGTCTTTGGAGGGGTCACAGATACGCAGTATTTT. The encoded protein is CASSVPVFGGVTDTQYF. The chain is built from TRBV9 and TRBJ2-3; weak D call: TRBD2 (6 bases). Trimming took 2 bases from V and 2 from J, leaving 18 bases between them. This CDR3 comprises 17 residues. Germline V CDR1 and CDR2: SGDLS, YYNGEE.

There are many counts of this clonotype. The chain has TRBV18 and TRBJ2-1; D perhaps matches TRBD1 (5 bases). Germline V gene data show CDR1 as KGHSH and CDR2 as LQKENI. V was clipped by 1 base and J by 5 bases, with 9 bases between them. The length of the CDR3 is 14 residues. The CDR3 DNA follows: TGTGCCAGCTCACCACAGGCAGGGAACAATGAGCAGTTCTTC. Its protein product is CASSPQAGNNEQFF. The full variable domain, with the rest looked up from reference TRBV18 and TRBJ2-1, is NAGVMQNPRHLVRRRGQEARLRCSPMKGHSHVYWYRQLPEEGLKFMVYLQKENIIDESGMPKERFSAEFPKEGPSILRIQQVVRGDSAAYFCASSPQAGNNEQFFGPGTRLTVL.

This clonotype has only a few counts. The chain carries TRBV25-1 and TRBJ2-5; 8 bases match TRBD2. This CDR3 contains 15 residues. V shed 3 bases and J 5 bases; nucleotides not matched to a gene: 8. Germline V lookup: CDR1 MGHDK, CDR2 SYGVNS. This CDR3 is CASSDPGGGWETQYF. As DNA, the CDR3 is TGTGCCAGCAGTGACCCGGGGGGGGGCTGGGAGACCCAGTACTTC.

Ten or more counts support this clonotype. The chain combines TRBV11-2 with TRBJ2-7; 10 bases line up with TRBD2. V shed 3 bases and J 3 bases; nucleotides not matched to a gene: 17. This CDR3 comprises 19 residues. Germline CDR1 and CDR2: SGHAT and FQNNGV. CDR3 sequence (DNA): TGTGCCAGCAGCTTTCCTCTGGCGGTACCGGGACTAGCGCACTACGAGCAGTACTTC. It translates to CASSFPLAVPGLAHYEQYF.

This clonotype was recorded at least ten times. The chain recombines TRBV6-1 with TRBJ2-7; the D gene is possibly TRBD2 (6 bases). V was pared by 3 bases and J by 6 bases, with 15 bases between. This CDR3 is 14 amino acids long. From germline, CDR1 is MNHNS and CDR2 SASEGT. Here the CDR3 DNA reads TGTGCCAGCAGTGACAGGCCTCAAGCGGGCGAGCAGTACTTC. As protein: CASSDRPQAGEQYF.

This clonotype came up a few times. CDR3 protein: CSVIAGTPTDTQYF. The CDR3, as DNA: TGCAGCGTAATAGCGGGGACACCCACAGATACGCAGTATTTT. The chain combines TRBV29-1 with TRBJ2-3, with 8 bases matching TRBD2. Losses at the gene ends were 6 bases for V and 2 bases for J; bases not matched to a gene: 7. This CDR3 spans 14 amino acids. Germline V gives CDR1 SQVTM, CDR2 ANQGSEA.

Many counts were recorded for this clonotype. The chain employs TRBV12-3 or TRBV12-4 and TRBJ1-2; a weak D match, TRBD1 (6 bases). V was cut by 7 bases and J by 4 bases, with 16 bases left in between. This CDR3 contains 14 residues. CDR3 in DNA: TGTGCCAGCACCGCAAGGGAAGGGGGCTATGGCTACACCTTC. Its translation is CASTAREGGYGYTF.

This clonotype was seen at least ten times. This chain connects TRBV6-1 to TRBJ2-5; no clear D. Germline V gene sequence: CDR1 MNHNS, CDR2 SASEGT. The ends were cut back, 5 bases at V and 2 bases at J, with 15 bases in the middle. This CDR3 is built from 15 residues. The chain's CDR3 is CASSRSISFQETQYF. DNA of the CDR3: TGTGCCAGCAGTCGCTCAATAAGCTTTCAAGAGACCCAGTACTTC.

There are many counts of this clonotype. This chain connects TRBV7-2 to TRBJ2-4; D gene unclear. CDR3 size: 15 residues. Germline loops: CDR1 SGHTA, CDR2 FQGNSA. Trimming left V 2 bases short and J 0 bases short, with 8 bases between. The CDR3 coding sequence is TGTGCCAGCAGCTTATGGTTGGGAGCCAAAAACATTCAGTACTTC. Translating it yields CASSLWLGAKNIQYF. Based on the CDR3 plus reference TRBV7-2 and TRBJ2-4, the full variable domain is GAGVSQSPSNKVTEKGKDVELRCDPISGHTALYWYRQSLGQGLEFLIYFQGNSAPDKSGLPSDRFSAERTGGSVSTLTIQRTQQEDSAVYLCASSLWLGAKNIQYFGAGTRLSVL.

The sample holds many counts of this clonotype. V gene TRBV12-3 or TRBV12-4 combines with J gene TRBJ2-1, with 11 bases aligning to TRBD2. The CDR3 extends over 15 amino acids. After removal of 7 bases from V and 4 bases from J, the junction contained 6 bases not matched to a gene. The CDR3 DNA reads as TGTGCCAGCACCGCCGGGACTAGCGGTTACAATGAGCAGTTCTTC. This translates into CASTAGTSGYNEQFF.

This clonotype was detected many times. The chain carries TRBV11-2 and TRBJ1-1; 8 bases are a match to TRBD1. From germline, CDR1 is SGHAT and CDR2 FQNNGV. The CDR3 runs to 16 residues. With 0 bases clipped from V and 6 bases from J, the junction kept 9 bases outside the gene matches. CDR3 amino acids: CASSLDARGLSPEAFF. CDR3 coding DNA: TGTGCCAGCAGCTTAGACGCCAGGGGGCTGTCGCCTGAAGCTTTCTTT.

This clonotype was seen ten or more times. CDR3 bases: TGCAGTGCTAGCTGGAGGGCCCCCTTCGAGCAGTACTTC. Translation gives CSASWRAPFEQYF. The chain uses TRBV20-1 and TRBJ2-7, with D maybe TRBD2 (6 bases). CDR3 length: 13 amino acids. The V end was cut by 3 bases, the J end by 6 bases, with 15 bases between. CDR1 and CDR2 from the germline V gene are DFQATT and SNEGSKA (reference sequence).

This clonotype was observed many times. The chain couples TRBV2 to TRBJ1-2; maybe TRBD1 (6 bases). Per germline, CDR1 SNHLY and CDR2 FYNNEI. Trimming left V 9 bases short and J 2 bases short, with 10 bases between. The CDR3 spans 12 residues. CDR3 protein: CASGQNNYGYTF. The DNA for the CDR3 is TGTGCCAGTGGACAGAACAACTATGGCTACACCTTC.

This clonotype was detected only once. The genes are TRBV10-3 and TRBJ2-5, with 7 bases aligning to TRBD1. The length of the CDR3 is 14 residues. The germline CDR1 and CDR2 sequences are ENHRY and SYGVKD. The V segment lost 3 bases and the J segment 3 bases; nucleotides outside the gene matches: 4. CDR3 DNA: TGTGCCATCAGTGATGGACAGGCAAAAGAGACCCAGTACTTC. Translation: CAISDGQAKETQYF.

To note about this clonotype: Since the CDR3 does not end with the conserved phenylalanine or tryptophan, this likely comes from a read error. V gene TRBV30 combines with J gene TRBJ2-7; a weak D match, TRBD1 (5 bases). V dropped 2 bases and J dropped 5 bases, with 16 bases sitting between them. Germline CDR1 GTSNPN, CDR2 SVGIG (reference sequence). CDR3 length: 14 amino acids. The CDR3 nucleotides read TGTGCCTGGAGTCCATCGACAGCCCTGGACGAGCAGTACCTC. Its translation is CAWSPSTALDEQYL.

This clonotype has a handful of counts. The V gene is TRBV25-1, the J gene TRBJ1-2; 9 bases align to TRBD1. This CDR3 has 17 amino acids. Germline V gene sequence: CDR1 MGHDK, CDR2 SYGVNS. The ends lost 4 bases at V and 4 bases at J; junction bases unmatched: 13. DNA of the CDR3: TGTGCCAGCAGTGGATACAGGGGGCTCGGGGGAAGCTATGGCTACACCTTC. As protein: CASSGYRGLGGSYGYTF.

The V call is TRBV28, the J call TRBJ1-1; D is undetermined. Germline V gene data show CDR1 as MDHEN and CDR2 as SYDVKM. Deletions cut 6 bases from V and 1 base from J, with 6 bases between. This CDR3 contains 12 residues. As DNA, the CDR3 is TGTGCCAGCAGCGAATCGAACACTGAAGCTTTCTTT. Translating gives CASSESNTEAFF.

This clonotype was detected ten times or more. The chain uses TRBV5-5 and TRBJ2-1; D is undetermined. The CDR3 consists of 15 residues. In germline, CDR1 is SGHKS, CDR2 YYEKEE (reference sequence). The V and J ends lost 0 bases and 3 bases respectively, with 10 bases between them. CDR3 protein: CASSLDQVYYNEQFF. CDR3 coding DNA: TGTGCCAGCAGCTTGGATCAGGTTTACTACAATGAGCAGTTCTTC. The variable domain in full, completed from reference TRBV5-5 and TRBJ2-1, reads DAGVTQSPTHLIKTRGQQVTLRCSPISGHKSVSWYQQVLGQGPQFIFQYYEKEERGRGNFPDRFSARQFPNYSSELNVNALLLGDSALYLCASSLDQVYYNEQFFGPGTRLTVL.

This clonotype was observed a few times. This chain joins TRBV20-1 and TRBJ2-1; 7 nucleotides align to TRBD2. The germline CDR1 and CDR2 sequences are DFQATT and SNEGSKA (reference sequence). The CDR3 extends over 14 amino acids. Trimming cost V 2 bases and J 1 base; bases outside gene matches: 2. The CDR3 here is CSARRLASYNEQFF. DNA of the CDR3: TGCAGTGCTAGAAGACTAGCATCCTACAATGAGCAGTTCTTC.

This clonotype showed up just a few times. The rearrangement uses TRBV30 and TRBJ2-1, with TRBD1 matching 9 bases. CDR3 size: 14 residues. The germline gives CDR1 GTSNPN, CDR2 SVGIG (reference sequence). V was clipped by 4 bases and J by 5 bases; unmatched bases: 6. The CDR3 is CAWNPGQGHNEQFF. The DNA of the CDR3 is TGTGCCTGGAACCCGGGACAGGGCCACAATGAGCAGTTCTTC.

Concerning this clonotype: A much larger clone is a single base away; this may be a read error. The chain has TRBV27 and TRBJ2-7, with unresolved D. The V gene lost 5 bases and the J gene lost 6 bases, with 17 bases spanning the gap. Germline CDR1 and CDR2: MNHEY and SMNVEV (reference sequence). This CDR3 is built from 14 residues. The DNA for the CDR3 is TGTGCCAGCAGTACCCCTTTAATCGGCTGCGAGCAGTACTTC. This encodes CASSTPLIGCEQYF.

This chain's CDR3 is CASSELMGGETQYF. The CDR3, as DNA: TGTGCCAGCAGTGAACTTATGGGGGGGGAGACCCAGTACTTC. The chain joins TRBV6-1 to TRBJ2-5; 7 nucleotides line up with TRBD2. Per germline, CDR1 MNHNS and CDR2 SASEGT. This CDR3 is built from 14 residues. V trimming: 2 bases; J trimming: 5 bases; junction bases outside the gene matches: 5.

The gene calls are TRBV12-3 or TRBV12-4 and TRBJ1-5; no definite D call. V dropped 3 bases and J dropped 7 bases, with 10 bases sitting between them. This CDR3 has 13 residues. CDR3 amino acids: CASSLDSMQPQHF. The CDR3 nucleotides read TGTGCCAGCAGTTTGGATAGCATGCAGCCCCAGCATTTT.

This clonotype appeared many times. The chain couples TRBV7-9 to TRBJ2-7, with 7 bases that match TRBD2. With 6 bases clipped from V and 5 bases from J, the junction kept 4 bases outside the gene matches. Germline V gene lookup returns CDR1 SEHNR and CDR2 FQNEAQ (reference sequence). This CDR3 contains 12 residues. CDR3 bases: TGTGCCAGCAGACCGACTAGCAACGAGCAGTACTTC. This gives the protein CASRPTSNEQYF.